This paragraph covers one TCR beta chain sequence. Its antigen is undetermined. These data originate in a study of cytomegalovirus exposure and HLA in healthy donors. General study points: Associated with cytomegalovirus, according to the listing, were some 180 TCR beta chains. The classifier reportedly diagnosed cytomegalovirus status with high specificity and sensitivity. In the 130 or so validation repertoires, about 94% of cluster scores exceeded 0, per a later analysis.

Assay used: immunoSEQ multiplex PCR; TCRdb lists only in-frame clones, some missing. This table holds about 160,000 clones, 96% found once. The sequenced material came from PBMCs. This TCR came from a woman aged 18-35 years in good health and CMV-seronegative.

CDR3 in DNA: TGTGCCAGCAGTTTTCGTAGCAATCAGCCCCAGCATTTT. Translation: CASSFRSNQPQHF. The rearrangement joins TRBV27 to TRBJ1-5; no definite D call. In germline, CDR1 is MNHEY, CDR2 SMNVEV (reference sequence). V was clipped by 3 bases and J by 0 bases, with 3 bases between them. The CDR3 extends over 13 amino acids.